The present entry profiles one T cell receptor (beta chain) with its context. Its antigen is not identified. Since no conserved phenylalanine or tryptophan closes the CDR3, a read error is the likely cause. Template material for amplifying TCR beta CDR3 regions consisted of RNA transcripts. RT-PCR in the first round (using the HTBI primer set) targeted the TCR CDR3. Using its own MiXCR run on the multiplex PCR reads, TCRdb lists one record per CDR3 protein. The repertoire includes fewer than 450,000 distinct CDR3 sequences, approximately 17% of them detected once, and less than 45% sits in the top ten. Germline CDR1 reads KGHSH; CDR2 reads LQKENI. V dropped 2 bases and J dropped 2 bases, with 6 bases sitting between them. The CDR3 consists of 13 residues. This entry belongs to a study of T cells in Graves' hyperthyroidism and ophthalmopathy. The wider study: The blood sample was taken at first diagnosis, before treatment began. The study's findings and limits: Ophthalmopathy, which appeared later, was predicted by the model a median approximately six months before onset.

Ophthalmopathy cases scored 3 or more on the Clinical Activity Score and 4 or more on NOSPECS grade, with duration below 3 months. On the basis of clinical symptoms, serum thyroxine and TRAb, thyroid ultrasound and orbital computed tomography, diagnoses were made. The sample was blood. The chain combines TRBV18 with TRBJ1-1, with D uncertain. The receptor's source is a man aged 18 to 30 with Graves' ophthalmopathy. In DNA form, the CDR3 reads TGTGCCAGCTCACCAGGGCCCAACACTGAAGCTTTCTTA. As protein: CASSPGPNTEAFL.